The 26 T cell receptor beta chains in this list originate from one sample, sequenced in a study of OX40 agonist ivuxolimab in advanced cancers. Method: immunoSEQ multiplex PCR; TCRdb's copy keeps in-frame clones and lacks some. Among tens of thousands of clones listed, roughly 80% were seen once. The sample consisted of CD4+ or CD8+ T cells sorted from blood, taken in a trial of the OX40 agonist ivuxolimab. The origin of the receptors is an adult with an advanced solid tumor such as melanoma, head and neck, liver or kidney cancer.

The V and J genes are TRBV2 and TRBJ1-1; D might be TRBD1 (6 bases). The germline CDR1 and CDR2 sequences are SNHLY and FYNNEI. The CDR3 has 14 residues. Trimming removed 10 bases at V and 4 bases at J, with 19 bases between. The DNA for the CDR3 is TGTGCCACCTCAGCTACAGGGTACAGCACTGAAGCTTTCTTT. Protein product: CATSATGYSTEAFF.

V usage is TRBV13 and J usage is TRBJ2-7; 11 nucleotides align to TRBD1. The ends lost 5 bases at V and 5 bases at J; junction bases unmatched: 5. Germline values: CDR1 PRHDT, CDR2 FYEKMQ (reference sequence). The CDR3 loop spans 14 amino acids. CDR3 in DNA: TGTGCCAGCAGCCTCGGACAGGGGGCTGACGAGCAGTACTTC. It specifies CASSLGQGADEQYF.

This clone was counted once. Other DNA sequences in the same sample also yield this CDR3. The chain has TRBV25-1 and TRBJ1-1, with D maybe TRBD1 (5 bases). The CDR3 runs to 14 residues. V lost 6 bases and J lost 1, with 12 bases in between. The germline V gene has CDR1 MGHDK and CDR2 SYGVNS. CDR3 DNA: TGTGCCAGCAGCACCGGGACTGAGAACACTGAAGCTTTCTTT. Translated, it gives CASSTGTENTEAFF. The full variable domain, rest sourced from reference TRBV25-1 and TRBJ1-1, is EADIYQTPRYLVIGTGKKITLECSQTMGHDKMYWYQQDPGMELHLIHYSYGVNSTEKGDLSSESTVSRIRTEHFPLTLESARPSHTSQYLCASSTGTENTEAFFGQGTRLTVV.

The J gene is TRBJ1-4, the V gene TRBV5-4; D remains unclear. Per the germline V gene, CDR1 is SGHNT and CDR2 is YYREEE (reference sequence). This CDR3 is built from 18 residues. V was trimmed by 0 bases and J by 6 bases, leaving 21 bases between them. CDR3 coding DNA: TGTGCCAGCAGCTTGGTTGGTGTTCAAGGCGCCTTTGATGAAAAACTGTTTTTT. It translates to CASSLVGVQGAFDEKLFF. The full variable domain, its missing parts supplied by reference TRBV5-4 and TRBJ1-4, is ETGVTQSPTHLIKTRGQQVTLRCSSQSGHNTVSWYQQALGQGPQFIFQYYREEENGRGNFPPRFSGLQFPNYSSELNVNALELDDSALYLCASSLVGVQGAFDEKLFFGSGTQLSVL.

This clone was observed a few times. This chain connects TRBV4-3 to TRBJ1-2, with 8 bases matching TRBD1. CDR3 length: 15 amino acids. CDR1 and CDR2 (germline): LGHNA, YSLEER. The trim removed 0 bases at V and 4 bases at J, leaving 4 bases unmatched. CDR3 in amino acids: CASSQDGQGLYGYTF. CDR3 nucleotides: TGCGCCAGCAGCCAAGATGGACAGGGACTCTATGGCTACACCTTC.

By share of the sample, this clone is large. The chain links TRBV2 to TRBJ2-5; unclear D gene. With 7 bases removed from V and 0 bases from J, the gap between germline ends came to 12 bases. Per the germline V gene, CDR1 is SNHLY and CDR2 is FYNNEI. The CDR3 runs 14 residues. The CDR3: CASKEGLNQETQYF. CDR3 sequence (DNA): TGTGCCAGCAAGGAAGGGCTGAACCAAGAGACCCAGTACTTC.

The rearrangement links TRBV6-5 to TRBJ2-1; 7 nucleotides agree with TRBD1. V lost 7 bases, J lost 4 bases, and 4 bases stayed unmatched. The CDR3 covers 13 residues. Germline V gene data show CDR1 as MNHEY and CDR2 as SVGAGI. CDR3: CASMDRTYNEQFF. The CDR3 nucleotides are TGTGCCAGCATGGACAGGACGTACAATGAGCAGTTCTTC.

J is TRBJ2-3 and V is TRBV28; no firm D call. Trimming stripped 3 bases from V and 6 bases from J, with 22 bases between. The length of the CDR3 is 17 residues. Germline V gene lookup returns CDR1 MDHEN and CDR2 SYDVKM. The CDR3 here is CASSFVWNPSEFDTQYF. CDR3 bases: TGTGCCAGCAGTTTTGTTTGGAACCCGTCAGAATTCGATACGCAGTATTTT. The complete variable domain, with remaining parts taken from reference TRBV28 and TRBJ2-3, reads DVKVTQSSRYLVKRTGEKVFLECVQDMDHENMFWYRQDPGLGLRLIYFSYDVKMKEKGDIPEGYSVSREKKERFSLILESASTNQTSMYLCASSFVWNPSEFDTQYFGPGTRLTVL.

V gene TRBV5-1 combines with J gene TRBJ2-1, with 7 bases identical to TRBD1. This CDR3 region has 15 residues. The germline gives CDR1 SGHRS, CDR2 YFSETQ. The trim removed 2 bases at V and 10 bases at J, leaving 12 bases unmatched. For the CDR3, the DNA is TGCGCCAGCAGCTTTAGTGGTTGGGACAGTTACGAGCAGTTCTTC. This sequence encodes CASSFSGWDSYEQFF. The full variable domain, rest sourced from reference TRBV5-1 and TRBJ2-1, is KAGVTQTPRYLIKTRGQQVTLSCSPISGHRSVSWYQQTPGQGLQFLFEYFSETQRNKGNFPGRFSGRQFSNSRSEMNVSTLELGDSALYLCASSFSGWDSYEQFFGPGTRLTVL.

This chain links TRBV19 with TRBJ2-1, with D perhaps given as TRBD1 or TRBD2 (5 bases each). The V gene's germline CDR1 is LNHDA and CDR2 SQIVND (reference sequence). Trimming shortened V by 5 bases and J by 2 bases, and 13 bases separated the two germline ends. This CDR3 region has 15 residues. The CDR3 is CASSAGRGPYNEQFF. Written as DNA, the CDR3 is TGTGCCAGTAGTGCCGGACGGGGACCCTACAATGAGCAGTTCTTC.

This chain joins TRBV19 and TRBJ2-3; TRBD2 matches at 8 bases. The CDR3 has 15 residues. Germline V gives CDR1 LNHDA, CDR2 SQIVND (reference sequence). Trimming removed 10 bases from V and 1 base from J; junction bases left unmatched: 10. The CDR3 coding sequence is TGTGCCACCAAATTAGCGGGGAGGGGCACAGATACGCAGTATTTT. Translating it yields CATKLAGRGTDTQYF. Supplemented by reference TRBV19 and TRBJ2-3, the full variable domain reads DGGITQSPKYLFRKEGQNVTLSCEQNLNHDAMYWYRQDPGQGLRLIYYSQIVNDFQKGDIAEGYSVSREKKESFPLTVTSAQKNPTAFYLCATKLAGRGTDTQYFGPGTRLTVL.

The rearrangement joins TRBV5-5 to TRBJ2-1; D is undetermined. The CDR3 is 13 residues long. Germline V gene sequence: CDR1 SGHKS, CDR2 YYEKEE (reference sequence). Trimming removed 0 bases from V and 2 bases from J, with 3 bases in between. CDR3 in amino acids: CASSLDTYNEQFF. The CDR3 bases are TGTGCCAGCAGCTTGGACACCTACAATGAGCAGTTCTTC.

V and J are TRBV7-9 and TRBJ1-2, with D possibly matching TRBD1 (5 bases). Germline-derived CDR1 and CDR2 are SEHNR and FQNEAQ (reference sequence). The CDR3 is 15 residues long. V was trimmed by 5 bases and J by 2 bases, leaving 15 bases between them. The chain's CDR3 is CASSPREGPNYGYTF. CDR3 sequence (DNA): TGTGCCAGCAGCCCACGCGAGGGGCCGAACTATGGCTACACCTTC. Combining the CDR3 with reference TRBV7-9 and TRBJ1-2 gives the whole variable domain DTGVSQNPRHKITKRGQNVTFRCDPISEHNRLYWYRQTLGQGPEFLTYFQNEAQLEKSRLLSDRFSAERPKGSFSTLEIQRTEQGDSAMYLCASSPREGPNYGYTFGSGTRLTVV.

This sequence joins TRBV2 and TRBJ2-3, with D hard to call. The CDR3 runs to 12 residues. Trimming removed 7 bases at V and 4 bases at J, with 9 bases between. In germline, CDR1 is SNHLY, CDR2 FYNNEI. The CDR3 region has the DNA TGTGCCAGCATCCCTCGGGCAGATACGCAGTATTTT. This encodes CASIPRADTQYF.

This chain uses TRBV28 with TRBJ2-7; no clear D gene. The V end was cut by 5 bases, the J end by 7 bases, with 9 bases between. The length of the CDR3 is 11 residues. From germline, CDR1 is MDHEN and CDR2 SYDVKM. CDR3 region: CASSRIEEQYF. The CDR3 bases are TGTGCCAGCAGTCGTATAGAGGAGCAGTACTTC.

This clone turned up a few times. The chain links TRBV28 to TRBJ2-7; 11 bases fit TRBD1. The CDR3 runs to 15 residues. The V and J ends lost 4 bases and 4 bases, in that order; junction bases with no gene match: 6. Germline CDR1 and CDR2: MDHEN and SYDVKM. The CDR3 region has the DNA TGTGCCAGCAGTTCGGGACAGGGGGTGGCATACGAGCAGTACTTC. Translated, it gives CASSSGQGVAYEQYF.

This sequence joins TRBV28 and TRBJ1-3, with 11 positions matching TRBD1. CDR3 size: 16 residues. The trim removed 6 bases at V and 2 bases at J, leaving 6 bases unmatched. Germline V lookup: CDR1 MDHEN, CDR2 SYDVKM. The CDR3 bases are TGTGCCAGCAGGTTACCGGGACAGGGGGCTGGAAACACCATATATTTT. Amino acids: CASRLPGQGAGNTIYF.

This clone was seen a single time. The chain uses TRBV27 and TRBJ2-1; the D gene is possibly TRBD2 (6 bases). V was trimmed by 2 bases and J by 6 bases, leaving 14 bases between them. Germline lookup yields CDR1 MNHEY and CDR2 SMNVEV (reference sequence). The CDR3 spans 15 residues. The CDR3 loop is CASSLGGPILNEQFF. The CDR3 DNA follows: TGTGCCAGCAGTTTAGGAGGGCCAATTCTCAATGAGCAGTTCTTC.

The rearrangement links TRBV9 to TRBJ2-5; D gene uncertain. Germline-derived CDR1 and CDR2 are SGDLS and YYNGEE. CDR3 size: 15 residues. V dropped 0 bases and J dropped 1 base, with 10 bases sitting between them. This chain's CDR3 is CASSVGTGTQETQYF. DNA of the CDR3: TGTGCCAGCAGCGTAGGCACGGGCACCCAAGAGACCCAGTACTTC. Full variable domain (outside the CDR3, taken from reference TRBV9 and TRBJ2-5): DSGVTQTPKHLITATGQRVTLRCSPRSGDLSVYWYQQSLDQGLQFLIQYYNGEERAKGNILERFSAQQFPDLHSELNLSSLELGDSALYFCASSVGTGTQETQYFGPGTRLLVL.

The CDR3 DNA follows: TGTGCCATCAGGGGGCGAGATTCCTACGAGCAGTACTTC. Its translation: CAIRGRDSYEQYF. The chain recombines TRBV10-3 with TRBJ2-7, with D possibly being TRBD1 (5 bases). Trimming took 6 bases from V and 1 from J, leaving 10 bases between them. The germline V gene encodes CDR1 ENHRY and CDR2 SYGVKD. The CDR3 consists of 13 residues.

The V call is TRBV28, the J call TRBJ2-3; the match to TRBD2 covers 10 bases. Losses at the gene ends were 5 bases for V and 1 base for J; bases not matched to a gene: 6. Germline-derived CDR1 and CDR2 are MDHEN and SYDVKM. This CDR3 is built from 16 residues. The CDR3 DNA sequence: TGTGCCAGCAGTCTCCTTGGGACTAGCGGCACAGATACGCAGTATTTT. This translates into CASSLLGTSGTDTQYF.

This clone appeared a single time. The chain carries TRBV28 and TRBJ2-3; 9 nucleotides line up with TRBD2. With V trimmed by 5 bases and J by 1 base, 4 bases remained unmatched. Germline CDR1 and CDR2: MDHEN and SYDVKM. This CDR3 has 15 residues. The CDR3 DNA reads TGTGCCAGCAGTCGGGGACTAGCCGGCACAGATACGCAGTATTTT. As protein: CASSRGLAGTDTQYF.

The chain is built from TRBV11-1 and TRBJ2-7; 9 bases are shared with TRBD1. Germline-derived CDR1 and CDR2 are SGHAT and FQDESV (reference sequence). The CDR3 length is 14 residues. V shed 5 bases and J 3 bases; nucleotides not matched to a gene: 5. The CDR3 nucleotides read TGTGCCAGCAGCCCACGGGACAGGGTCTACGAGCAGTACTTC. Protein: CASSPRDRVYEQYF.

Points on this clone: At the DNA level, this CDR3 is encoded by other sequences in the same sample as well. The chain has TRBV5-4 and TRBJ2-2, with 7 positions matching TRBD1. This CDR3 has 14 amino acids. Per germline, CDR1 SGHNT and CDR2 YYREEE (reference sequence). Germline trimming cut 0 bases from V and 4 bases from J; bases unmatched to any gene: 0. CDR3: CASSLAGGTGELFF. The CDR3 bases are TGTGCCAGCAGCTTGGCAGGGGGCACCGGGGAGCTGTTTTTT. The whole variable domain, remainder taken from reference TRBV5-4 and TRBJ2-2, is ETGVTQSPTHLIKTRGQQVTLRCSSQSGHNTVSWYQQALGQGPQFIFQYYREEENGRGNFPPRFSGLQFPNYSSELNVNALELDDSALYLCASSLAGGTGELFFGEGSRLTVL.

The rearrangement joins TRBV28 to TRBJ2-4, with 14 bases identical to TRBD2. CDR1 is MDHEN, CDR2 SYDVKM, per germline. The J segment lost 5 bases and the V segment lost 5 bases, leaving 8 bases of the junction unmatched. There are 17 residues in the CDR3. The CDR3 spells CASSIAGTSGSENIQYF. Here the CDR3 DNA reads TGTGCCAGCAGTATTGCCGGGACTAGCGGGAGTGAAAACATTCAGTACTTC.

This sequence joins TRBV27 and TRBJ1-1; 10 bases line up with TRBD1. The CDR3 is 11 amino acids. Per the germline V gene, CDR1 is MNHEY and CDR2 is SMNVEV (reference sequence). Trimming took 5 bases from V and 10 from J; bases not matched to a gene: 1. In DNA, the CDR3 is TGTGCCAGCAGTGGGGACAGGGGAGCTTTCTTT. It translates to CASSGDRGAFF.